A single TCR beta chain is shown here with its context. The antigen remains unidentified. This record comes from a study of T cells expressing NK-cell markers. Study at large: Researchers got TCR beta repertoires out of sorted CD3+CD56+NKG2C+, CD3+CD56+NKG2C- and CD3+CD56-NKG2C+ T cells. Sequenced donors, eight in total, included seven who were HCMV-seropositive and one who was seronegative. Study results and limitations: Researchers report these clonotypes also headed the CD3+CD56-NKG2C+ fraction in several donors.

CDR1 and CDR2 from the germline V gene are DFQATT and SNEGSKA (reference sequence). There are 14 residues in the CDR3. 5'RACE template switching with UMIs generated TCR beta cDNA. Reprocessing the 5' RACE reads, TCRdb reports a single entry for every CDR3 protein and omits DNA. The sample table includes 150,000 to 180,000 distinct CDR3 sequences. The sample taken for sequencing was blood T cells: a sorted CD56 or NKG2C T cell subset, CD4+ or CD8+ T cells, or bulk PBMC T cells (not recorded which). This chain links TRBV20-1 with TRBJ1-1; without DNA, the TCRdb call of TRBD1 cannot be checked. This clonotype was obtained from a woman aged 45-65 years in good health. The chain's CDR3 is CSAVSGTAFTEAFF.